The 17 T cell receptor beta chains below all came from one sample that was sequenced in a study of spatial heterogeneity in lung cancer. In TCRdb, the 5' RACE reads were re-called with MiXCR into one record per CDR3 protein. The sample yields under 150,000 distinct CDR3 sequences, less than 15% seen once. As for time point: blood at routine non-recurrence follow-up after resection. No cell sorting; template was whole RNA from tumor, lung tissue or PBMC. This sample comprised PBMCs, obtained at follow-up. These TCRs come from a male donor with early-stage non-small cell lung cancer.

This clonotype was recorded many times. Here the CDR3 omits its conserved ending phenylalanine or tryptophan, so a read error is the likely source. The DNA is left out, because the CDR3 cannot be placed on it with certainty; the CDR3 is given as TCRdb lists it. This sequence joins TRBV15 and TRBJ2-5; the table's D call TRBD2 went unverified against the DNA. CDR1 and CDR2 from the germline V gene are LNHNV and YYDKDF (reference sequence). The CDR3 is made up of 11 amino acids, end residues included. CDR3 sequence: CATSRAGTKFD.

The chain is built from TRBV20-1 and TRBJ1-5; tentatively, D is TRBD1 (5 bases). V lost 0 bases, J lost 3 bases, and 12 bases lay in between. The CDR3 has 15 amino acids. CDR1 is DFQATT, CDR2 SNEGSKA, per germline (reference sequence). The CDR3 coding sequence is TGCAGTGCTAGAGATAGGACATGGATCAATCAGCCCCAGCATTTT. Protein sequence: CSARDRTWINQPQHF.

The chain links TRBV20-1 to TRBJ2-7, with no clear D. CDR1 DFQATT and CDR2 SNEGSKA come from the germline V gene (reference sequence). The V and J ends lost 4 bases and 7 bases respectively, with 14 bases between them. CDR3 size: 12 residues. The CDR3: CSAIPRLVEQYF. In nucleotides, the CDR3 is TGCAGTGCTATTCCAAGGTTGGTGGAGCAGTACTTC.

This clonotype was detected ten times or more. The rearrangement joins TRBV7-3 to TRBJ1-2, with a tentative D call TRBD1 (6 bases). CDR1 and CDR2 from the germline V gene are SGHTA and FQGTGA. V shed 0 bases and J shed 5 bases, with 7 bases lying between them. This CDR3 region has 13 residues. The CDR3 coding sequence is TGTGCCAGCAGCTTAACCACAGGGTATGGCTACACCTTC. Protein product: CASSLTTGYGYTF.

In this sample, this clonotype turned up many times. This chain connects TRBV6-5 to TRBJ1-2, with 10 bases lining up with TRBD1. The ends lost 4 bases at V and 8 bases at J; junction bases unmatched: 10. Germline values: CDR1 MNHEY, CDR2 SVGAGI. The CDR3 runs to 15 residues. This CDR3 is CASSSAGQGREGYTF. In DNA form, the CDR3 reads TGTGCCAGCAGTTCAGCGGGACAGGGGAGAGAGGGCTACACCTTC.

This clonotype was recorded many times. V gene TRBV20-1 combines with J gene TRBJ1-2; a weak D match, TRBD1 (5 bases). The germline V and J ends were trimmed by 2 bases and 7 bases, with 14 bases remaining between them. CDR1 DFQATT and CDR2 SNEGSKA come from the germline V gene (reference sequence). This CDR3 comprises 13 residues. In DNA, the CDR3 is TGCAGTGCTAGATTGGAAGGAGGGACTGGCTACACCTTC. As protein: CSARLEGGTGYTF.

The chain links TRBV28 to TRBJ1-5; no definite D call. Germline V gene data show CDR1 as MDHEN and CDR2 as SYDVKM. Trimming cost V 2 bases and J 0 bases, with 8 bases left between them. The CDR3 covers 15 residues. This CDR3 reads CASSLEWHSNQPQHF. For the CDR3, the DNA is TGTGCCAGCAGTTTAGAATGGCATAGCAATCAGCCCCAGCATTTT.

This clonotype was seen many times. This chain connects TRBV24-1 to TRBJ2-2; possible D gene TRBD2, 5 bases. The V and J ends lost 1 base and 1 base respectively, with 12 bases between them. The CDR3 extends over 17 amino acids. The germline V gene encodes CDR1 KGHDR and CDR2 SFDVKD. The CDR3 region has the DNA TGTGCCACCAGTGATTTAAAAGCGGCGATGAACACCGGGGAGCTGTTTTTT. This gives the protein CATSDLKAAMNTGELFF.

In its sample, this clonotype was seen many times. The chain uses TRBV11-2 and TRBJ1-6; D might be TRBD1 (6 bases). The germline V and J ends were trimmed by 1 base and 6 bases, with 10 bases remaining between them. The CDR3 has 15 amino acids. Germline CDR1 reads SGHAT; CDR2 reads FQNNGV. This CDR3 reads CASSLGGGLNSPLHF. CDR3 DNA sequence: TGTGCCAGCAGCTTAGGAGGGGGACTTAATTCACCCCTCCACTTT.

This clonotype occurred once. The rearrangement uses TRBV28 and TRBJ2-4; no firm D call. The ends were cut back, 7 bases at V and 4 bases at J, with 8 bases in the middle. CDR1 and CDR2 from the germline V gene are MDHEN and SYDVKM. The CDR3 loop spans 12 amino acids. This CDR3 reads CASMGDKNIQYF. The CDR3 nucleotides are TGTGCCAGCATGGGTGATAAAAACATTCAGTACTTC. Full variable domain (remainder filled in from reference TRBV28 and TRBJ2-4): DVKVTQSSRYLVKRTGEKVFLECVQDMDHENMFWYRQDPGLGLRLIYFSYDVKMKEKGDIPEGYSVSREKKERFSLILESASTNQTSMYLCASMGDKNIQYFGAGTRLSVL.

V usage is TRBV7-6 and J usage is TRBJ2-7; no clear D gene. This CDR3 has 13 amino acids. V lost 10 bases and J 2 bases, leaving 15 bases between the germline ends. Germline lookup yields CDR1 SGHVS and CDR2 FNYEAQ. In DNA form, the CDR3 reads TGTGCCACCTCGACCGGCCCTGCCTACGAGCAGTACTTC. Translating it yields CATSTGPAYEQYF. The whole variable domain, filled in from reference TRBV7-6 and TRBJ2-7, reads GAGVSQSPRYKVTKRGQDVALRCDPISGHVSLYWYRQALGQGPEFLTYFNYEAQQDKSGLPNDRFSAERPEGSISTLTIQRTEQRDSAMYRCATSTGPAYEQYFGPGTRLTVT.

This clonotype occurred a few times. This chain links TRBV12-3 or TRBV12-4 with TRBJ1-3; the match to TRBD1 covers 9 bases. The CDR3 is 15 residues long. The trim removed 6 bases at V and 5 bases at J, leaving 8 bases unmatched. For the CDR3, the DNA is TGTGCCAGCAGCTATGGGACAGGGAATCGAAACACCATATATTTT. This sequence encodes CASSYGTGNRNTIYF.

The CDR3 is CASSLSIWRSSNTIYF. CDR3 coding DNA: TGTGCCAGCAGCTTAAGCATTTGGAGATCTTCGAACACCATATATTTT. The chain couples TRBV7-8 to TRBJ1-3; the D is unclear. The CDR3 totals 16 residues. Trimming removed 2 bases at V and 7 bases at J, with 18 bases between. Germline V gene data show CDR1 as SGHVS and CDR2 as FQNEAQ. Full variable domain (remainder filled in from reference TRBV7-8 and TRBJ1-3): GAGVSQSPRYKVAKRGQDVALRCDPISGHVSLFWYQQALGQGPEFLTYFQNEAQLDKSGLPSDRFFAERPEGSVSTLKIQRTQQEDSAVYLCASSLSIWRSSNTIYFGEGSWLTVV.

This clonotype has a count of ten or more. The rearrangement links TRBV30 to TRBJ2-3; a weak D match, TRBD1 (5 bases). Germline V gene lookup returns CDR1 GTSNPN and CDR2 SVGIG (reference sequence). The CDR3 contains 15 residues. V was pared by 3 bases and J by 2 bases, with 15 bases between. In DNA form, the CDR3 reads TGTGCCTGGAGGGGGCTTGGCGGCGACACAGATACGCAGTATTTT. Its translation is CAWRGLGGDTDTQYF.

Many counts were recorded for this clonotype. The V and J genes are TRBV12-3 or TRBV12-4 and TRBJ2-5, with D perhaps matching TRBD1 (6 bases). V was clipped by 6 bases and J by 4 bases, with 18 bases between them. The CDR3 length is 15 residues. In DNA, the CDR3 is TGTGCCAGCAGACCGTCCGGGACAATCCTAGAGACCCAGTACTTC. It is translated as CASRPSGTILETQYF.

The sample holds a few counts of this clonotype. A much larger clone differs by one base, so this may be a read error. This chain joins TRBV4-1 and TRBJ2-7, with 10 bases identical to TRBD1. Germline CDR1 MGHRA, CDR2 YSYEKL. V shed 0 bases, J shed 3 bases, and the junction held 5 bases outside the gene matches. The CDR3 sequence is 16 residues long. The CDR3 loop is CASSQDWGQGHYEQYF. The DNA for the CDR3 is TGCGCCAGCAGCCAAGATTGGGGACAGGGGCACTACGAGCAGTACTTC.

A note on this clonotype: It may be a read error: a sequence one base away is much more abundant. This chain connects TRBV9 to TRBJ2-2; tentatively, D is TRBD2 (5 bases). CDR1 is SGDLS, CDR2 YYNGEE, per germline. CDR3 length: 15 amino acids. The V gene lost 0 bases and the J gene lost 6 bases, with 12 bases spanning the gap. CDR3 nucleotide sequence: TGTGCCAGCAGCGTAGTGGCTAGCTCCGCCGGGGAGCTGTTTTTT. Translation gives CASSVVASSAGELFF.